These T cell receptor beta chains were read from a single sample in a study of cytomegalovirus exposure and HLA in healthy donors. The assay was immunoSEQ multiplex PCR, and TCRdb's table has in-frame clones only and misses some. The data contain about 100,000 clones, roughly 75% of them singletons. Sequenced material: PBMCs. These receptors were collected from a male donor in good health and CMV-seropositive. Each CDR3 is given with its conserved first and last residue. The D gene is left open where the match is weak. Some rows mark clone size as missing; the rest say once, few, many or name a class of expanded clone.

D: NA
V: TRBV4-1
size: NA
J: TRBJ2-1
CDR3: CASSPYSNEQFF
DNA: TGCGCCAGCAGCCCATACAGCAATGAGCAGTTCTTC

D: TRBD1
V: TRBV5-1
size: few
J: TRBJ1-4
CDR3: CASTQGDRANEKLFF
DNA: TGCGCCAGCACCCAGGGGGACAGGGCTAATGAAAAACTGTTTTTT

D: TRBD1
V: TRBV29-1
size: NA
J: TRBJ1-1
CDR3: CSVEEGQGGSEAFF
DNA: TGCAGCGTTGAAGAAGGACAGGGGGGTTCTGAAGCTTTCTTT

D: NA
V: TRBV5-8
size: NA
J: TRBJ2-1
CDR3: CASRLDSVPYNEQFF
DNA: TGTGCCAGCAGGCTAGATTCGGTCCCCTACAATGAGCAGTTCTTC

D: NA
V: TRBV7-3
size: NA
J: TRBJ1-1
CDR3: CASSSRGGNTEAFF
DNA: TGTGCCAGCAGCTCGCGAGGGGGGAACACTGAAGCTTTCTTT

D: NA
V: TRBV2
size: NA
J: TRBJ2-5
CDR3: CASSGLTGLGETQYF
DNA: TGTGCCAGCAGTGGGTTAACGGGGTTAGGAGAGACCCAGTACTTC

D: NA
V: TRBV4-2
size: NA
J: TRBJ1-3
CDR3: CASSQVGGGGPRNTIYF
DNA: TGTGCCAGCAGCCAAGTAGGGGGTGGAGGACCTAGAAACACCATATATTTT

D: NA
V: TRBV5-8
size: few
J: TRBJ2-3
CDR3: CASSPSTDTQYF
DNA: TGTGCCAGCAGTCCTAGCACAGATACGCAGTATTTT

D: TRBD2
V: TRBV9
size: NA
J: TRBJ2-1
CDR3: CASSVSPGGEQFF
DNA: TGTGCCAGCAGCGTTTCCCCGGGAGGGGAGCAGTTCTTC

D: NA
V: TRBV5-1
size: NA
J: TRBJ1-3
CDR3: CASSLEASISGNTIYF
DNA: TGCGCCAGCAGCTTGGAAGCGTCCATCTCTGGAAACACCATATATTTT

D: TRBD2
V: TRBV19
size: NA
J: TRBJ2-2
CDR3: CASSPLGSGVTGELFF
DNA: TGTGCCAGTAGTCCCTTGGGTAGCGGGGTCACCGGGGAGCTGTTTTTT

D: TRBD2
V: TRBV11-2
size: few
J: TRBJ2-3
CDR3: CASSLEFSGTQYF
DNA: TGTGCCAGCAGCTTAGAATTTAGCGGGACGCAGTATTTT

D: TRBD1
V: TRBV15
size: NA
J: TRBJ1-5
CDR3: CATSSHTGGSAQPQHF
DNA: TGTGCCACCAGCAGCCACACAGGGGGCAGTGCCCAGCCCCAGCATTTT

D: TRBD1
V: TRBV2
size: NA
J: TRBJ1-4
CDR3: CASSEAGTGNEKLFF
DNA: TGTGCCAGCAGTGAAGCGGGGACAGGGAATGAAAAACTGTTTTTT

D: TRBD1
V: TRBV5-1
size: NA
J: TRBJ2-7
CDR3: CASSDRQGVSYEQYF
DNA: TGCGCCAGCAGCGACCGACAGGGGGTATCCTACGAGCAGTACTTC

D: NA
V: TRBV27
size: NA
J: TRBJ2-2
CDR3: CASSFGGALNTGELFF
DNA: TGTGCCAGCAGTTTTGGGGGGGCTCTGAACACCGGGGAGCTGTTTTTT

D: NA
V: TRBV2
size: once
J: TRBJ1-2
CDR3: CASSDFEMSGQYGYTF
DNA: TGTGCCAGCAGTGATTTCGAGATGTCGGGACAATATGGCTACACCTTC

D: NA
V: TRBV5-4
size: few
J: TRBJ2-7
CDR3: CASSLGPGAYEQYF
DNA: TGTGCCAGCAGCTTGGGTCCGGGGGCCTACGAGCAGTACTTC

D: NA
V: TRBV27
size: NA
J: TRBJ2-7
CDR3: CASSLFGTSYEQYF
DNA: TGTGCCAGCAGTTTATTTGGGACTTCCTACGAGCAGTACTTC

D: NA
V: TRBV6-4
size: NA
J: TRBJ1-5
CDR3: CASSDSRDQPQHF
DNA: TGTGCCAGCAGTGACTCTAGAGATCAGCCCCAGCATTTT

D: NA
V: TRBV4-2
size: NA
J: TRBJ1-5
CDR3: CASSQDWTAHQPQHF
DNA: TGTGCCAGCAGCCAAGACTGGACAGCCCATCAGCCCCAGCATTTT

D: NA
V: TRBV28
size: NA
J: TRBJ2-7
CDR3: CASSLGTRQKPYEQYF
DNA: TGTGCCAGCAGTTTGGGAACTCGACAGAAACCCTACGAGCAGTACTTC

D: TRBD2
V: TRBV6-5
size: few
J: TRBJ2-5
CDR3: CASSYRGVLQETQYF
DNA: TGTGCCAGCAGTTACCGGGGGGTTTTACAAGAGACCCAGTACTTC

D: TRBD1
V: TRBV18
size: once
J: TRBJ1-6
CDR3: CASSPEQGGYNSPLHF
DNA: TGTGCCAGCTCACCGGAACAGGGGGGATATAATTCACCCCTCCACTTT

D: NA
V: TRBV5-1
size: NA
J: TRBJ2-5
CDR3: CASSPLTQETQYF
DNA: TGCGCCAGCAGCCCGCTGACTCAAGAGACCCAGTACTTC

D: NA
V: TRBV5-1
size: NA
J: TRBJ2-5
CDR3: CASSLETGVQETQYF
DNA: TGCGCCAGCAGCTTGGAGACGGGGGTTCAAGAGACCCAGTACTTC

D: NA
V: TRBV5-1
size: NA
J: TRBJ1-2
CDR3: CASSLVVAGDGYTF
DNA: TGCGCCAGCAGCTTGGTGGTGGCAGGGGATGGCTACACCTTC

D: TRBD1
V: TRBV12-5
size: few
J: TRBJ2-5
CDR3: CASGLVLTGRGETQYF
DNA: TGTGCTAGTGGTTTGGTACTGACAGGGCGAGGAGAGACCCAGTACTTC

D: TRBD1
V: TRBV15
size: once
J: TRBJ2-2
CDR3: CATSRVQGTGELFF
DNA: TGTGCCACCAGCAGAGTACAGGGGACCGGGGAGCTGTTTTTT

D: TRBD1
V: TRBV7-6
size: NA
J: TRBJ1-5
CDR3: CASSATGGANNQPQHF
DNA: TGTGCCAGCAGCGCCACAGGGGGCGCGAACAATCAGCCCCAGCATTTT

D: NA
V: TRBV11-3
size: few
J: TRBJ2-3
CDR3: CASSLAGLVADTQYF
DNA: TGTGCCAGCAGCTTAGCAGGGCTAGTGGCAGATACGCAGTATTTT

D: TRBD1
V: TRBV6-1
size: few
J: TRBJ1-5
CDR3: CASSPGGGNQPQHF
DNA: TGTGCCAGCAGTCCAGGGGGTGGTAATCAGCCCCAGCATTTT

D: TRBD2
V: TRBV4-3
size: NA
J: TRBJ2-1
CDR3: CASSQGGLAGGPVSQFF
DNA: TGCGCCAGCAGCCAGGGGGGACTAGCGGGGGGGCCAGTTTCCCAGTTCTTC

D: NA
V: TRBV7-6
size: NA
J: TRBJ2-5
CDR3: CASSLARETQYF
DNA: TGTGCCAGCAGCTTAGCGAGAGAGACCCAGTACTTC

D: NA
V: TRBV5-6
size: NA
J: TRBJ2-7
CDR3: CASSAQLARAYEQYF
DNA: TGTGCCAGCAGCGCCCAACTAGCAAGAGCCTACGAGCAGTACTTC

D: NA
V: TRBV6-5
size: NA
J: TRBJ1-1
CDR3: CASTRGNTEAFF
DNA: TGTGCCAGCACCCGTGGCAACACTGAAGCTTTCTTT

D: NA
V: TRBV6-5
size: NA
J: TRBJ1-6
CDR3: CASRNSEVNSPLHF
DNA: TGTGCCAGCAGAAATTCCGAGGTTAATTCACCCCTCCACTTT

D: NA
V: TRBV10-3
size: NA
J: TRBJ1-3
CDR3: CAISESGGGTTGNTIYF
DNA: TGTGCCATCAGTGAGTCGGGCGGGGGCACGACTGGAAACACCATATATTTT

D: TRBD1
V: TRBV7-2
size: NA
J: TRBJ1-3
CDR3: CASSFLTGISGSTIYF
DNA: TGTGCCAGCAGCTTCCTGACAGGGATCTCTGGAAGCACCATATATTTT

D: TRBD2
V: TRBV27
size: NA
J: TRBJ2-1
CDR3: CASSLGLAGGEQFF
DNA: TGTGCCAGCAGTTTAGGACTAGCGGGCGGTGAGCAGTTCTTC

D: TRBD1
V: TRBV27
size: NA
J: TRBJ2-5
CDR3: CAIGQGSETQYF
DNA: TGTGCCATCGGACAGGGAAGCGAGACCCAGTACTTC

D: TRBD1
V: TRBV28
size: once
J: TRBJ2-2
CDR3: CASSPRQGWTGELFF
DNA: TGTGCCAGCAGTCCCCGACAGGGCTGGACCGGGGAGCTGTTTTTT

D: NA
V: TRBV7-9
size: NA
J: TRBJ2-5
CDR3: CASSQMGGAPETQYF
DNA: TGTGCCAGCAGCCAAATGGGGGGGGCCCCGGAGACCCAGTACTTC

D: TRBD1
V: TRBV11-2
size: once
J: TRBJ1-2
CDR3: CASSAQGAGGYTF
DNA: TGTGCCAGCAGTGCGCAGGGGGCGGGAGGCTACACCTTC

D: TRBD1
V: TRBV25-1
size: few
J: TRBJ1-2
CDR3: CASRFPSRDRGREGYTF
DNA: TGTGCCAGCAGGTTCCCCAGCCGGGACAGGGGGCGTGAAGGCTACACCTTC

D: TRBD2
V: TRBV5-1
size: NA
J: TRBJ2-1
CDR3: CASRPGGQINEQFF
DNA: TGCGCCAGCAGGCCGGGGGGGCAAATCAATGAGCAGTTCTTC

D: NA
V: TRBV11-3
size: NA
J: TRBJ1-5
CDR3: CASHKAGSNQPQHF
DNA: TGTGCCAGCCATAAAGCGGGTAGCAATCAGCCCCAGCATTTT

D: NA
V: TRBV7-8
size: NA
J: TRBJ1-1
CDR3: CASSIRTVNTEAFF
DNA: TGTGCCAGCAGCATACGGACAGTGAACACTGAAGCTTTCTTT